These T cell receptor beta chains were read from a single sample in a study of blood T cell repertoires in COVID-19. Sequencing used immunoSEQ multiplex PCR; TCRdb keeps in-frame clones, though not all of them. Of some 55,000 clones in the sample, 75% to 80% were seen once. Sequencing was done on a sample of peripheral blood. These receptors were obtained from a man aged 65 to 79 with active or convalescent COVID-19. Each CDR3 is given with its conserved first and last residue. A D gene is named only where the DNA matches it firmly. Clone size is stated in some rows and not others, as once, few, many or a class when expanded.

J gene	D gene	V gene	clone size	CDR3 DNA	CDR3 protein
TRBJ2-5	TRBD1	TRBV29-1	-	TGCAGCGTTGAAAGGTCAGGGGGCCGAGAGACCCAGTACTTC	CSVERSGGRETQYF
TRBJ2-7	TRBD2	TRBV27	-	TGTGCCAGCAGTACCGCTAAGAGGACTAGTGGGGCCCACGAGCAGTACTTC	CASSTAKRTSGAHEQYF
TRBJ1-5	-	TRBV4-3	-	TGCGCCAGCAGCCAAGACTGGCAGGGGAACCAGCCCCAGCATTTT	CASSQDWQGNQPQHF
TRBJ2-4	-	TRBV28	once	TGTGCCAGCAGTTTTGGGACTCCACGGATCAAAAACATTCAGTACTTC	CASSFGTPRIKNIQYF
TRBJ2-3	TRBD1	TRBV18	-	TGTGCCAGCTCAGCGACAGGGGGAAGGGATACGCAGTATTTT	CASSATGGRDTQYF
TRBJ1-2	TRBD1	TRBV24-1	-	TGTGCCACCAGTGATTGGGGACAGGGGGGCCACTATGGCTACACCTTC	CATSDWGQGGHYGYTF
TRBJ2-3	-	TRBV3-1/TRBV3-2	-	TGTGCCAGCAGCCAATACTACCAATTCACAGATACGCAGTATTTT	CASSQYYQFTDTQYF
TRBJ1-6	-	TRBV7-9	-	TGTGCCAGCAGCTTTACAGGGTCCCTCCTCCACTTT	CASSFTGSLLHF
TRBJ2-7	-	TRBV29-1	few	TGCAGCGCCCGACAGGAAGGCTACGAGCAGTACTTC	CSARQEGYEQYF
TRBJ2-7	-	TRBV2	-	TGTGCCAGCGATCTGGCACAGGGCGAGCAGTACTTC	CASDLAQGEQYF
TRBJ1-6	-	TRBV6-2/TRBV6-3	-	TGTGCCAGCAGTGACCAAGACAGAGCGAATTCACCCCTCCACTTT	CASSDQDRANSPLHF
TRBJ1-1	-	TRBV7-2	-	TGTGCCAGCAGCCCCTCAGGGAAATTGAACACTGAAGCTTTCTTT	CASSPSGKLNTEAFF
TRBJ2-2	-	TRBV11-2	few	TGTGCCAGCAGCTTAGGGGCCAGGGCCACCGGGGAGCTGTTTTTT	CASSLGARATGELFF
TRBJ1-5	-	TRBV12-3/TRBV12-4	-	TGTGCCAGCAGCACTAGTATCCATCAGCCCCAGCATTTT	CASSTSIHQPQHF
TRBJ2-2	-	TRBV10-1	-	TGCGCCAGCAGTGTTGCAGGGGACATGAACACCGGGGAGCTGTTTTTT	CASSVAGDMNTGELFF
TRBJ1-1	TRBD1	TRBV19	-	TGTGCCAGTAGTACCACAGGGGACACTGAAGCTTTCTTT	CASSTTGDTEAFF
TRBJ1-2	-	TRBV12-3/TRBV12-4	-	TGTGCCAGCGGGGCGGCCCAGGTTGGAGGCTACACCTTC	CASGAAQVGGYTF
TRBJ1-2	TRBD1	TRBV12-3/TRBV12-4	few	TGTGCCAGCAGCAGACAGGGCTGGGGCTACACCTTC	CASSRQGWGYTF
TRBJ2-5	-	TRBV15	-	TGTGCCACCAGCAGAGATGGAGGGGCGCTGGGAGAGACCCAGTACTTC	CATSRDGGALGETQYF
TRBJ2-2	-	TRBV7-3	once	TGTGCCAGCAGCTTCACAGGGCCTAACACCGGGGAGCTGTTTTTT	CASSFTGPNTGELFF
TRBJ1-1	TRBD1	TRBV4-1	-	TGCGCCAGCAGCCAAATGCGACTCCGGGACAGGGTACCTGAAGCTTTCTTT	CASSQMRLRDRVPEAFF
TRBJ1-4	-	TRBV18	-	TGTGCCAGCTCACCCCCCCGGCAGGCGGGGAAACTGTTTTTT	CASSPPRQAGKLFF
TRBJ1-3	-	TRBV30	-	TGTGCCTGGAGCCAGGGGACTGGAAACACCATATATTTT	CAWSQGTGNTIYF
TRBJ2-5	-	TRBV7-3	-	TGTGCCAGCAGCTCCCAGATTCAAGAGACCCAGTACTTC	CASSSQIQETQYF
TRBJ2-2	-	TRBV2	many	TGTGCCAGCATCCTAGCCAACGGGGAGCTGTTTTTT	CASILANGELFF
TRBJ1-2	TRBD1	TRBV15	-	TGTGCCACCAGAGGGGTTCCGGGACAGGGGGTGAGCGGCTACACCTTC	CATRGVPGQGVSGYTF